This T cell receptor (beta chain) appears in the sequencing data of a study of radiation and T cells in renal cell carcinoma. Treatment of the sample: treatment-naive control, cytoreductive nephrectomy. Clones were read by immunoSEQ multiplex PCR, and TCRdb kept only the in-frame ones, dropping some. The sample includes approximately 14,000 clones, approximately 54% of them seen just once. V was shortened by 7 bases and J by 0 bases, with 13 bases between the two germline ends. The germline V gene has CDR1 LNHDA and CDR2 SQIVND (reference sequence). This CDR3 spans 14 amino acids. The specimen comprised tumor tissue, sampled from a patient whose treatment was nephrectomy without radiotherapy. This receptor was taken from a man in his forties or fifties with renal cell carcinoma. V usage is TRBV19 and J usage is TRBJ2-7; D uncertain. CDR3 nucleotide sequence: TGTGCCAGTAAGAAGACATCTGGCTCCTACGAGCAGTACTTC. As protein: CASKKTSGSYEQYF.